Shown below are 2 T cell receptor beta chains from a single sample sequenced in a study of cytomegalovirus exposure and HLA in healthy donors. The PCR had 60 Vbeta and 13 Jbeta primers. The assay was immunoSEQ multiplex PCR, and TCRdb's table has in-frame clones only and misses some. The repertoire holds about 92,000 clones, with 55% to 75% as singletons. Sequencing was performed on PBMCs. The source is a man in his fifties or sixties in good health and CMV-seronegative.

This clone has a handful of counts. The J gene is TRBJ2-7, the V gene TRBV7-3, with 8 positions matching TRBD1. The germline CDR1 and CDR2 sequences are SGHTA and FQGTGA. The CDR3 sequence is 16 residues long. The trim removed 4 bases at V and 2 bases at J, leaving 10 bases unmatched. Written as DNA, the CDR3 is TGTGCCAGCAGCTCACAGACAGGGGTCTCCCCCTACGAGCAGTACTTC. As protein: CASSSQTGVSPYEQYF.

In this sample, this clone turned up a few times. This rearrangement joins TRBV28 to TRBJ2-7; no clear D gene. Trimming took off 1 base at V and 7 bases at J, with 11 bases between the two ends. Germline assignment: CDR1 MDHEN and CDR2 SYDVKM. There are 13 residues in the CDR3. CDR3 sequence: CASSLYPSTEQYV. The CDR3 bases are TGTGCCAGCAGTTTATACCCGTCTACGGAGCAGTACGTC.